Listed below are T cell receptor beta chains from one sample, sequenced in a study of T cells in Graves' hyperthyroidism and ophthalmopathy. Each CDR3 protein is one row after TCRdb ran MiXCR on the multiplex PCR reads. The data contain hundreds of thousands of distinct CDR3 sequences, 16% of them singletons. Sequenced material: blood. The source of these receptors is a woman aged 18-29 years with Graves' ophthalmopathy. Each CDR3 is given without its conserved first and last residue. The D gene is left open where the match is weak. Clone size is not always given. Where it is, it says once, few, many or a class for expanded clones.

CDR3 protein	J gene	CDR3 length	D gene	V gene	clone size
ASSFLVPGELF	TRBJ2-2	11	.	TRBV13	few
ASSRQESPLH	TRBJ1-6	10	.	TRBV16	many
ASSRGLAGGPADTQY	TRBJ2-3	15	TRBD2	TRBV3-1	.
ASSYSISGQNIQY	TRBJ2-4	13	.	TRBV6-6	many
ASSQAKIMKQGRYYNSPLH	TRBJ1-6	19	TRBD1	TRBV4-1	.
ASRVSEYNEQF	TRBJ2-1	11	.	TRBV6-2/TRBV6-3	few
ASSQERAATSRDTQY	TRBJ2-3	15	TRBD2	TRBV3-1	many
ASAPDRTGELF	TRBJ2-2	11	.	TRBV4-1	many
SAMGTGGQGTEAF	TRBJ1-1	13	TRBD1	TRBV20-1	.
ASSRGSNTGELF	TRBJ2-2	12	.	TRBV4-3	.